Shown below are 26 T cell receptor beta chains from a single sample sequenced in a study of T-cell reconstitution after alpha-beta-depleted transplantation in children. The authors prepared the TCRbeta library with unique molecular identifiers. Via MiXCR, TCRdb re-called the PCR reads, giving one row per CDR3 protein. In the table there are roughly 150,000 distinct CDR3 sequences, 8.5% to 14% of which are singletons. Sequencing was performed on PBMCs, taken before TCRalphabeta/CD19-depleted stem cell transplant. These TCRs come from a boy aged 2 to 9 with acute myeloid leukemia, due to receive a stem cell transplant.

In its sample, this clonotype was seen once. The genes are TRBV7-3 and TRBJ2-1; possibly TRBD2 for D (7 bases). Per germline, CDR1 SGHTA and CDR2 FQGTGA. Trimming left V 8 bases short and J 0 bases short, with 14 bases between. This CDR3 has 15 amino acids. The CDR3 DNA sequence: TGTGCCAGCTCCGGGGGGCCAAGCTCCTACAATGAGCAGTTCTTC. Amino acid sequence: CASSGGPSSYNEQFF.

This clonotype has a count of ten or more. V and J are TRBV11-2 and TRBJ2-1; D is uncertain. The ends were cut back, 2 bases at V and 4 bases at J, with 12 bases in the middle. The CDR3 consists of 15 residues. CDR1 SGHAT and CDR2 FQNNGV come from the germline V gene. The CDR3 region is CASSLLNPPYNEQFF. CDR3 sequence (DNA): TGTGCCAGCAGCTTACTCAATCCTCCGTACAATGAGCAGTTCTTC.

This clonotype was observed many times. The gene calls are TRBV5-1 and TRBJ1-2, with D uncertain. In germline, CDR1 is SGHRS, CDR2 YFSETQ. V lost 0 bases, J lost 2 bases, and 11 bases lay in between. This CDR3 has 15 residues. The CDR3, as DNA: TGCGCCAGCAGCTTGGCCACCGAAGGGAACTATGGCTACACCTTC. Translation: CASSLATEGNYGYTF.

This clonotype was counted ten times or more. The V call is TRBV27, the J call TRBJ2-7; D call uncertain. CDR1 is MNHEY and CDR2 is SMNVEV in the germline V gene (reference sequence). The CDR3 consists of 13 residues. V dropped 6 bases and J dropped 4 bases, with 13 bases sitting between them. The CDR3 is CASSPRTGYEQYV. In nucleotides, the CDR3 is TGTGCCAGCAGCCCCAGAACCGGGTACGAGCAGTACGTC.

This clonotype was recorded many times. V gene TRBV4-2 combines with J gene TRBJ2-5, with 8 bases lining up with TRBD1. V trimming: 4 bases; J trimming: 2 bases; junction bases outside the gene matches: 12. The CDR3 is made up of 17 amino acids. Germline CDR1 is LGHNA and CDR2 is YNFKEQ. The CDR3 loop is CASSLWTGSSLQETQYF. The CDR3, as DNA: TGTGCCAGCAGCCTATGGACAGGGAGCAGCCTTCAAGAGACCCAGTACTTC.

This clonotype was observed many times. The chain uses TRBV10-3 and TRBJ2-3, with 11 bases that match TRBD2. This CDR3 has 15 amino acids. CDR1 is ENHRY, CDR2 SYGVKD, per germline. The junction had 5 bases not matched to a gene; V was cut back by 3 bases and J by 6 bases. The CDR3 region is CAISETSGSADTQYF. The CDR3 DNA reads TGTGCCATCAGTGAAACTAGCGGGAGTGCGGATACGCAGTATTTT.

This clonotype has ten or more counts. This sequence joins TRBV28 and TRBJ1-4; no firm D call. Deletions cut 1 base from V and 2 bases from J, with 2 bases between. The CDR3 has 13 amino acids. Germline V gene lookup returns CDR1 MDHEN and CDR2 SYDVKM. The CDR3 sequence is CASSLYTNEKLFF. The CDR3 nucleotides are TGTGCCAGCAGTTTATATACTAATGAAAAACTGTTTTTT.

This clonotype was seen at least ten times. The rearrangement uses TRBV12-3 or TRBV12-4 and TRBJ2-7; maybe TRBD1 (5 bases). The CDR3 is made up of 14 amino acids. Trimming removed 4 bases from V and 7 bases from J, with 17 bases in between. The CDR3 DNA reads TGTGCCAGCAGTTCTACTGAAGGGGTTTTTGAGCAGTACTTC. It encodes CASSSTEGVFEQYF.

This clonotype has at least ten counts. The chain links TRBV10-3 to TRBJ1-1, with a tentative D call TRBD1 (6 bases). The CDR3 contains 14 residues. Trimming stripped 0 bases from V and 7 bases from J, with 12 bases between. Germline CDR1 is ENHRY and CDR2 is SYGVKD. CDR3: CAISESSGEGEAFF. Here the CDR3 DNA reads TGTGCCATCAGTGAGTCATCAGGGGAGGGTGAAGCTTTCTTT.

This clonotype was recorded at least ten times. The DNA of the CDR3 is TGTGCCAGCAGTTACAGGGAAGGTGGTGGCTACACCTTC. Translated: CASSYREGGGYTF. V usage is TRBV6-5 and J usage is TRBJ1-2; unclear D gene. This CDR3 spans 13 amino acids. The germline gives CDR1 MNHEY, CDR2 SVGAGI. Trimming took off 2 bases at V and 7 bases at J, with 11 bases between the two ends.

On this clonotype itself: This sequence may be a read error, since a much larger clone differs from it by one base. The rearrangement joins TRBV20-1 to TRBJ2-3; either TRBD1 or TRBD2 may supply D (7 bases each). The CDR3 sequence is 12 residues long. Germline V lookup: CDR1 DFQATT, CDR2 SNEGSKA (reference sequence). The CDR3 region is CSAREQGGTRYF. In DNA form, the CDR3 reads TGCAGTGCTAGAGAGCAGGGGGGGACGCGGTATTTT.

This clonotype occurred many times. The chain employs TRBV7-6 and TRBJ2-7; 7 bases fit TRBD2. The CDR3 has 16 amino acids. Trimming at V came to 1 base and at J to 3 bases, leaving 9 bases not matched to a gene. Germline CDR1 reads SGHVS; CDR2 reads FNYEAQ. CDR3: CASSLEAGELLYEQYF. The DNA for the CDR3 is TGTGCCAGCAGCTTAGAGGCGGGAGAGCTCCTCTACGAGCAGTACTTC.

This clonotype was found many times. This rearrangement joins TRBV7-3 to TRBJ2-1; 11 bases fit TRBD2. This CDR3 region has 15 residues. Germline V gene sequence: CDR1 SGHTA, CDR2 FQGTGA. V lost 2 bases to trimming and J lost 7 bases; unmatched junction nucleotides: 4. CDR3 loop: CASSLGPSGGNEQFF. The CDR3 DNA reads TGTGCCAGCAGCTTAGGGCCTAGCGGGGGGAATGAGCAGTTCTTC.

This clonotype was recorded many times. The gene calls are TRBV6-5 and TRBJ2-1; no definite D call. The germline V gene encodes CDR1 MNHEY and CDR2 SVGAGI. The CDR3 totals 13 residues. V shed 6 bases and J shed 5 bases, with 11 bases lying between them. The CDR3 DNA reads TGTGCCAGCAGCTACAGCCTAAACAATGAGCAGTTCTTC. Translation: CASSYSLNNEQFF.

Many counts were recorded for this clonotype. DNA of the CDR3: TGTGCCAGCAGCTTAGTTTCAGGGGGGGATTCACCCCTCCACTTT. This translates into CASSLVSGGDSPLHF. V and J are TRBV7-3 and TRBJ1-6, with 7 bases matching TRBD1. There are 15 residues in the CDR3. J was trimmed by 8 bases and V by 2 bases; bases with no gene match: 6. In germline, CDR1 is SGHTA, CDR2 FQGTGA.

The rearrangement links TRBV19 to TRBJ2-1; 10 bases map to TRBD2. The CDR3 length is 15 residues. V gave up 3 bases and J gave up 6 bases; unmatched junction bases: 5. Germline V gives CDR1 LNHDA, CDR2 SQIVND (reference sequence). The CDR3 DNA follows: TGTGCCAGTAGTATTCTGCTAGCGGGAGCCAATGAGCAGTTCTTC. Amino acids: CASSILLAGANEQFF.

This clonotype was seen ten or more times. The gene calls are TRBV7-2 and TRBJ2-7; the D gene is possibly TRBD2 (6 bases). CDR1 SGHTA and CDR2 FQGNSA come from the germline V gene. Deletions cut 5 bases from V and 0 bases from J, with 11 bases between. The CDR3 totals 14 residues. CDR3 protein: CASSPSGPSYEQYV. In nucleotides, the CDR3 is TGTGCCAGCAGCCCCAGCGGGCCCTCCTACGAGCAGTACGTC.

This clonotype came up many times. This chain connects TRBV7-9 to TRBJ2-7; D unresolved. V was trimmed by 5 bases and J by 2 bases, leaving 10 bases between them. CDR1 and CDR2 from the germline V gene are SEHNR and FQNEAQ (reference sequence). CDR3 length: 13 residues. The CDR3 DNA follows: TGTGCCAGCAGCCGGACGGTAACCTACGAGCAGTACTTC. Translation gives CASSRTVTYEQYF.

This clonotype was seen many times. V and J are TRBV7-6 and TRBJ2-1; D remains unclear. The CDR3 is made up of 15 amino acids. V lost 8 bases and J lost 7, with 21 bases in between. Germline V lookup: CDR1 SGHVS, CDR2 FNYEAQ. Written as DNA, the CDR3 is TGTGCCAGCGGGCTCTCTAGGGTCTTAGGGAATGAGCAGTTCTTC. Translated, it gives CASGLSRVLGNEQFF.

This clonotype has at least ten counts. Written as DNA, the CDR3 is TGCGCCAGCAGCGAGGCCATGGTGGGGGATACGCAGTATTTT. Translation gives CASSEAMVGDTQYF. The rearrangement uses TRBV5-1 and TRBJ2-3; D is undetermined. CDR3 size: 14 residues. In germline, CDR1 is SGHRS, CDR2 YFSETQ. V was clipped by 4 bases and J by 6 bases, with 15 bases between them.

This clonotype was counted ten times or more. V is TRBV7-2 and J is TRBJ1-1; tentative D call: TRBD1 (5 bases). The CDR3 is 15 residues long. V lost 2 bases to trimming and J lost 4 bases, with 14 bases between them. Germline CDR1 is SGHTA and CDR2 is FQGNSA. For the CDR3, the DNA is TGTGCCAGCAGCTTATCGGCCCTTGGGGGCACTGAAGCTTTCTTT. This codes for CASSLSALGGTEAFF.

This clonotype was recorded many times. This chain connects TRBV6-4 to TRBJ2-1; D might be TRBD1 (6 bases). The CDR3 sequence is 15 residues long. Germline loops: CDR1 MRHNA, CDR2 SNTAGT. The V end lost 4 bases, the J end lost 4 bases, and 14 bases lay between the germline ends. The CDR3 reads CASSVVGAKYNEQFF. The CDR3 DNA is TGTGCCAGCAGTGTCGTGGGGGCTAAATACAATGAGCAGTTCTTC.

On this clonotype itself: A much larger clone lies one base from this, so it may be a read error. The chain recombines TRBV29-1 with TRBJ2-2; possibly TRBD1 for D (6 bases). Germline lookup yields CDR1 SQVTM and CDR2 ANQGSEA. The CDR3 is made up of 12 amino acids. The CDR3, as DNA: TGCAGCGTCGATACAGGGTCCGGGGTGCTGTTTTTT. Its protein product is CSVDTGSGVLFF.

The chain has TRBV20-1 and TRBJ2-3, with 8 bases aligning to TRBD2. V lost 0 bases to trimming and J lost 1 base; unmatched junction nucleotides: 6. Per germline, CDR1 DFQATT and CDR2 SNEGSKA (reference sequence). The CDR3 extends over 16 amino acids. As DNA, the CDR3 is TGCAGTGCTAGAGATGAAGGGCGGGAGGGCACAGATACGCAGTATTTT. As protein: CSARDEGREGTDTQYF.

This clonotype was counted many times. V and J are TRBV7-3 and TRBJ2-3; D uncertain. V was pared by 4 bases and J by 2 bases, with 10 bases between. The CDR3 is 14 amino acids. The germline CDR1 and CDR2 sequences are SGHTA and FQGTGA. DNA of the CDR3: TGTGCCAGCAGCTCTTCCTTCCCCACAGATACGCAGTATTTT. Translating gives CASSSSFPTDTQYF. Filled out from reference TRBV7-3 and TRBJ2-3, the complete variable domain reads GAGVSQTPSNKVTEKGKYVELRCDPISGHTALYWYRQSLGQGPEFLIYFQGTGAADDSGLPNDRFFAVRPEGSVSTLKIQRTERGDSAVYLCASSSSFPTDTQYFGPGTRLTVL.

The sample holds many counts of this clonotype. The chain carries TRBV20-1 and TRBJ1-5; weak D call: TRBD1 (6 bases). The germline V and J ends were trimmed by 5 bases and 2 bases, with 13 bases remaining between them. The CDR3 totals 14 residues. Germline loops: CDR1 DFQATT, CDR2 SNEGSKA (reference sequence). CDR3 protein: CSASTGSGNQPQHF. The CDR3 DNA reads as TGCAGTGCTTCTACAGGGTCGGGCAATCAGCCCCAGCATTTT.